A selection of T cell receptor beta chains follows, all from one sample in a study of early T cells in non-severe SARS-CoV-2 infection. TCRdb fed the 5' RACE reads into MiXCR, producing one record per CDR3 protein. Seen here are about 69,000 distinct CDR3 sequences, 12% observed once, and the top ten hold more than 5.5%. Sequencing used whole blood. Receptors were obtained from an adult who was a healthcare worker with PCR-confirmed SARS-CoV-2 infection or an uninfected control (not recorded which). Each CDR3 is given with its conserved first and last residue. A D gene is named only where the DNA matches it firmly. For some rows the clone size is stated as once, few or many, or as a class when expanded; others skip it.

abundance,d_gene,j_gene,v_gene,CDR3nt,CDR3aa
.,TRBD2,TRBJ2-5,TRBV7-9,TGTGCCAGCAGCGGAGGGACTAGCGGGGGGAACCAAGAGACCCAGTACTTC,CASSGGTSGGNQETQYF
.,.,TRBJ1-5,TRBV2,TGTGCCAGTGAGGGGTACCATCAGCCCCAGCATTTT,CASEGYHQPQHF
many,.,TRBJ2-3,TRBV11-3,TGTGCCAGCAGCTTACTTGGGGGAGGCGCAGATACGCAGTATTTT,CASSLLGGGADTQYF
.,.,TRBJ2-5,TRBV23-1,TGCGCCAGCAGTCAACGTCTGGAGACAGCACTTCAAGAGACCCAGTACTTC,CASSQRLETALQETQYF
few,TRBD1,TRBJ2-2,TRBV9,TGTGCCAGCTCGGGACAGGGAACGGAGCTGTTTTTT,CASSGQGTELFF
.,.,TRBJ2-2,TRBV7-3,TGTGCCAGCAGCTTATTAGGACTATCGAACACCGGGGAGCTGTTTTTT,CASSLLGLSNTGELFF
many,TRBD1,TRBJ1-2,TRBV6-1,TGTGCCAGCAGTGAATTGCCAGGGGGCTCTTTTGGCTACACCTTC,CASSELPGGSFGYTF
few,.,TRBJ2-2,TRBV25-1,TGTGCCAGCAGAGGGGTTGGGAACACCGGGGAGCTGTTTTTT,CASRGVGNTGELFF
many,TRBD1,TRBJ1-2,TRBV24-1,TGTGCCACCAGTGACCGGGACAGGGAGAATGGCTACACCTTC,CATSDRDRENGYTF
many,.,TRBJ2-1,TRBV5-1,TGCGCCAGCAGCCCGGACAGACCCTCCTACAATGAGCAGTTCTTC,CASSPDRPSYNEQFF
many,.,TRBJ2-2,TRBV7-9,TGTGCCAGCAGCTCTGGCAAGGCCCGTCGGTACACCGGGGAGCTGTTTTTT,CASSSGKARRYTGELFF
.,.,TRBJ2-5,TRBV12-3/TRBV12-4,TGTGCCAGCAGTTTTGAGGGCACGGCGGGGGAGACCCAGTACTTC,CASSFEGTAGETQYF
.,.,TRBJ2-2,TRBV10-3,TGTGCCATCAGTGAGTCCGGTGGAGGGAACACCGGGGAGCTGTTTTTT,CAISESGGGNTGELFF
.,.,TRBJ1-1,TRBV14,TGTGCCAGCAGCCAACAGAGGAACACTGAAGCTTTCTTT,CASSQQRNTEAFF
.,.,TRBJ1-6,TRBV7-9,TGTGCCAGCAGCTTTTACGGCTGGGGGGACTTCAACCCCTCACCCCTCCACTTT,CASSFYGWGDFNPSPLHF
few,TRBD1,TRBJ2-7,TRBV20-1,TGCAGTGCTACTTCAAGGGACAGATCCTACGAGCAGTACTTC,CSATSRDRSYEQYF
.,.,TRBJ2-3,TRBV4-3,TGCGCCAGCAGCCAACAGGGACTGTTGGCCGATACGCAGTATTTT,CASSQQGLLADTQYF
many,TRBD2,TRBJ2-5,TRBV9,TGTGCCAGCAGCCCGACTAGCGGGGGGCCAGGAGAGACCCAGTACTTC,CASSPTSGGPGETQYF
few,.,TRBJ1-1,TRBV27,TGTGCCAGCTCCTACACGGGTGGACTAATGAACACTGAAGCTTTCTTT,CASSYTGGLMNTEAFF
many,TRBD2,TRBJ2-5,TRBV20-1,TGCAGTGCTAGAGATCCCCCGGGACTAGCGGTGAAAAAGGAGACCCAGTACTTC,CSARDPPGLAVKKETQYF
many,.,TRBJ2-3,TRBV5-1,TGCGCCAGCAGCCGTTCAGATACGCAGTATTTT,CASSRSDTQYF
many,.,TRBJ2-7,TRBV5-1,TGCGCCAGCAGCTTGATGGCTGACAGTCAACCCTCCTACGAGCAGTACTTC,CASSLMADSQPSYEQYF
.,TRBD2,TRBJ2-1,TRBV29-1,TGCAGCGCCGGGACTAGCGCTAACAATAAGCAGTTCTTC,CSAGTSANNKQFF
once,.,TRBJ2-2,TRBV5-1,TGCGCCAGCAGCTTGACAGTGAAGACCGGGGAGCTGTTTTTT,CASSLTVKTGELFF
many,.,TRBJ2-7,TRBV29-1,TGCAGCGCCTACAGGGACCGGTACGAGCAGTACTTC,CSAYRDRYEQYF
many,.,TRBJ1-6,TRBV6-6,TGTGCCAGCAGCGACCGGTCCTTGCGGGGTAATTCACCCCTCCACTTT,CASSDRSLRGNSPLHF
.,.,TRBJ2-1,TRBV2,TGTGTCAGCAGCCCCGGACAGATTTACAATGAGCAGTTCTTC,CVSSPGQIYNEQFF
many,.,TRBJ2-2,TRBV7-2,TGTGCCAGCAGCTTAGATCTACAACGGTCCGGCACCGGGGAGCTGTTTTTT,CASSLDLQRSGTGELFF
many,.,TRBJ2-7,TRBV6-2/TRBV6-3,TGTGCCAGCAGTTACGCCAACTCCTACGAGCAGTACTTC,CASSYANSYEQYF
many,TRBD2,TRBJ2-3,TRBV14,TGTGCCAGCAGCCGTCCGAGCGGGAGGGTGGAAGATACGCAGTATTTT,CASSRPSGRVEDTQYF
many,.,TRBJ2-3,TRBV18,TGTGCCAGCTCGGGGCGAGATACGCAGTATTTT,CASSGRDTQYF
.,TRBD1,TRBJ1-5,TRBV6-5,TGTGCCAGCAGTCCCAGGGGGGGCCTCTCCAGCAATCAGCCCCAGCATTTT,CASSPRGGLSSNQPQHF
many,TRBD1,TRBJ2-1,TRBV6-4,TGTGCCAGCAGTGACGGACTGACAGGGGACTACAATGAGCAGTTCTTC,CASSDGLTGDYNEQFF
.,TRBD2,TRBJ2-1,TRBV20-1,TGCAGTGCCCCTCTAGCGGGAAGAAACAATGAGCAGTTCTTC,CSAPLAGRNNEQFF
many,TRBD2,TRBJ2-3,TRBV19,TGTGCCAGTAGTGACTTTAGCGGGAGGACAAGGTCAGATACGCAGTATTTT,CASSDFSGRTRSDTQYF
.,.,TRBJ2-3,TRBV11-2,TGTGCCAGCACTCAGAGGACGGATACGCAGTATTTT,CASTQRTDTQYF
.,TRBD1,TRBJ2-3,TRBV29-1,TGCAGCGTCGGACAGGGTGAAGATACGCAGTATTTT,CSVGQGEDTQYF
few,TRBD1,TRBJ1-4,TRBV20-1,TGCAGTGCTAGAGGCCGGACAGGGAGGGATGACGAAAAACTGTTTTTT,CSARGRTGRDDEKLFF
.,.,TRBJ2-2,TRBV28,TGTGCCAGCAGTGCCAACACCGGGGAGCTGTTTTTT,CASSANTGELFF
.,TRBD1,TRBJ1-2,TRBV7-9,TGTGCCAGCAGCCGACAGGGGAAGGACTATGGCTACACCTTC,CASSRQGKDYGYTF
many,.,TRBJ1-1,TRBV7-9,TGTGCCAGCAGCTTAAACGCTAACACTGAAGCTTTCTTT,CASSLNANTEAFF
many,.,TRBJ1-4,TRBV18,TGTGCCAGCTCACCACTAACGAACAGGGCGAGCGAAAAACTGTTTTTT,CASSPLTNRASEKLFF
few,TRBD2,TRBJ2-3,TRBV12-3/TRBV12-4,TGTGCCAGCAGCCTTAAAGCGGGATGGGGGGATACGCAGTATTTT,CASSLKAGWGDTQYF
many,.,TRBJ2-5,TRBV5-1,TGCGCCAGCAGTCAACTAGGGGGGGCCGGAGAGACCCAGTACTTC,CASSQLGGAGETQYF
medium-sized,TRBD1,TRBJ2-7,TRBV13,TGTGCCAGCAGCGTTGGACAGGGCTACGAGCAGTACTTC,CASSVGQGYEQYF
few,TRBD1,TRBJ1-2,TRBV20-1,TGCAGTGCTAGTAGGGACAGTAATAACTATGGCTACACCTTC,CSASRDSNNYGYTF
.,TRBD2,TRBJ2-7,TRBV5-8,TGTGCCAGCAGCTATGGACTAGGTCGCTCCTACGAGCAGTACTTC,CASSYGLGRSYEQYF